This TCR beta chain was obtained from a study of CXCR3-negative and CXCR3-positive naive CD8 T cells. UMI labels and 5' RACE were used to prepare the TRB cDNA libraries. TCRdb reanalyzed the 5' RACE reads and collapses them to one entry per CDR3 protein, without DNA. This listing includes roughly 140,000 distinct CDR3 sequences. Study-level findings and limits: Memory cells showed distinct TRBV-TRBJ patterns, while the two naive subsets matched. Naive CXCR3-positive cells had TRB CDR3s more hydrophobic than those of CXCR3-negative naive cells. Across naive subsets, surface CD5 expression was comparable, and TCR strength was inferred from properties of the TRB CDR3.

Sorts performed in triplicate captured roughly 300,000 cells each from every CD8+ T cell subset. Definition of naive CD8+ T cells rested on a CD45RO-CCR7+CD27+CD95- profile. About this clonotype: The target antigen is unknown.

The sample taken for sequencing was naive CXCR3+ CD8+ T cells from blood. Subset denoted: CD45RO-CCR7+CD27+CD95- naive CD8+ T cells expressing CXCR3 (TNR3+). The sequence was collected from a human donor in good health. Some clones in this sample may be carry-over from other donors' samples.

The CDR3 is CSVGGGSMESNEQFF. The rearrangement joins TRBV29-1 to TRBJ2-1; as DNA is missing, the TRBD1 call by TCRdb cannot be tested. The CDR3 consists of 15 residues. Germline CDR1 and CDR2: SQVTM and ANQGSEA.